This T cell receptor (beta chain) derives from a study of shared clonotypes between healthy human individuals. This clone was seen only once. Original data processing: Filtering was not the same, since immunoSEQ gave junction-only sequences without quality scores. Data came from immunoSEQ multiplex PCR; TCRdb stores just in-frame clones and leaves some out. V, J and clone size are those of that table, while D and trimming were read from the DNA. Altogether millions of clones are present, more than 80% being singletons, with the ten largest covering around 0.15%. The junction had 7 bases not matched to a gene; V was cut back by 7 bases and J by 5 bases. This CDR3 has 13 amino acids. CDR1 is MNHEY and CDR2 is SVGAGI in the germline V gene.

The V gene is TRBV6-5, the J gene TRBJ1-2, with TRBD1 matching over 7 bases. Sequenced: naive CD4+ T cells sorted from blood. Specified subset: CD45RA+ positively selected. This clonotype was sampled from a man between 18 and 29 years old in good health. This CDR3 is CASTQTGIYGYTF. The CDR3 DNA reads as TGTGCCAGCACCCAGACAGGGATATATGGCTACACCTTC.